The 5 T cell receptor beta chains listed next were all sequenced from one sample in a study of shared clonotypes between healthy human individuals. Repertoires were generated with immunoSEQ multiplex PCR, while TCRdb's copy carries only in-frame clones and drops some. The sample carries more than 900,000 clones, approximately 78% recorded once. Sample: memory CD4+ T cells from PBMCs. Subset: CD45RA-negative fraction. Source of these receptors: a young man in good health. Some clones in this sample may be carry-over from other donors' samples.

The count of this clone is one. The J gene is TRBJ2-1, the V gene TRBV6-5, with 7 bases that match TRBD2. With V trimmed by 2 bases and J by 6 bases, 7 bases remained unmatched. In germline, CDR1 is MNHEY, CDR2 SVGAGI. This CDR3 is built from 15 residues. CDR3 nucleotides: TGTGCCAGCAGTTACCGTGCGGGAGTTGGCAATGAGCAGTTCTTC. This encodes CASSYRAGVGNEQFF.

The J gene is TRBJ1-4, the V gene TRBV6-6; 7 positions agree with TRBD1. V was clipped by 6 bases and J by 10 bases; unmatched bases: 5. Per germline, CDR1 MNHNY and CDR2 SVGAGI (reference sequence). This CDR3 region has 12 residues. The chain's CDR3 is CASSSTGVKLFF. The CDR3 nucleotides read TGTGCCAGCAGCTCTACAGGGGTAAAACTGTTTTTT.

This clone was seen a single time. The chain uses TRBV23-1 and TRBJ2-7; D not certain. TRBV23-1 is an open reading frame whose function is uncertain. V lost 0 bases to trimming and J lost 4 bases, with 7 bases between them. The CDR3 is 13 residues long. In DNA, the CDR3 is TGCGCCAGCAGTCAATCGGTCGAGTACGAGCAGTACTTC. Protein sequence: CASSQSVEYEQYF.

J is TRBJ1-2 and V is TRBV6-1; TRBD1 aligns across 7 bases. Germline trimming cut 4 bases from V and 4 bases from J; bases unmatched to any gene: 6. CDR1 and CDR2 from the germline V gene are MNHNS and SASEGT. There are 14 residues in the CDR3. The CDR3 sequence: CASSAEGAGYGYTF. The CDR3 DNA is TGTGCCAGCAGTGCAGAGGGGGCCGGCTATGGCTACACCTTC.

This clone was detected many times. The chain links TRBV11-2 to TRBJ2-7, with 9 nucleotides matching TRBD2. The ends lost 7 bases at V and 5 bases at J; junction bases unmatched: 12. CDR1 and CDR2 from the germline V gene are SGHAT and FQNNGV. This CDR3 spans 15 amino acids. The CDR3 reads CASTLGAGGLNEQYF. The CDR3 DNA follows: TGTGCCAGCACCCTAGGGGCGGGAGGGTTGAACGAGCAGTACTTC.